This TCR beta chain was sequenced during a study of control samples from healthy donors and cancer patients (dated by TCRdb to 2020 to 2022). The library was built by means of the immunoSEQ multiplex PCR assay. TCRdb carries this immuneACCESS record with in-frame sequences only. Its versions omit some clonotypes, under half of them owing to an unresolved V gene in the studies checked, with the rest unexplained. Present in this sample are around 180,000 clones, around 90% of which were seen just once. The top ten constitute about 2% of the sample. On this clone itself: It has no known antigen specificity. Base quality data are lacking; no much larger clone is found one base away.

This TCR was sampled from a middle-aged woman in good health. Sequenced sample: blood.

CDR3 region: CASSLDRGYSPLHF. The sequenced DNA: TGTGCCAGCAGTTTAGACAGGGGTTATTCACCCCTCCACTTT. The rearrangement joined TRBV27 to TRBJ1-6; a stretch of 8 junction bases matches TRBD1. CDR1 MNHEY and CDR2 SMNVEV are derived from the germline V gene (reference sequence). The CDR3 holds 14 amino acids from the cysteine to the phenylalanine. Only the CDR3 DNA stays, 42 bases, in frame from base 1. V trim: 2 bases; J trim: 8 bases; unmatched bases: 2.